The source of this T cell receptor (beta chain) is a study of blood T cells in healthy people across ages. Findings of the study overall: For the donors, CMV status was unknown and possibly confounded expanded clonotype changes. Researchers judged that diversity estimates from one million T cells fell short of true values. Comparison with aged donors showed that long-lived donors had more naive CD4+ cells and higher diversity.

The CDR3 covers 13 residues. Trimming cost V 3 bases and J 1 base, with 9 bases left between them. Germline assignment: CDR1 SQVTM and CDR2 ANQGSEA. With a J-beta primer mix and a sample-barcoded 5' primer, a second PCR ran about 7 to 11 cycles. A template-switch adaptor that had 12 random nucleotides put a tag on each cDNA molecule. TCRdb itself ran the 5' RACE reads through MiXCR, one entry per CDR3 protein. The repertoire consists of 600,000 to 800,000 distinct CDR3 sequences, with under 25% occurring once and the leading ten covering 3% to 4.5%. There are a few counts of this clonotype. What it recognizes is unknown.

This TCR came from a man aged 70 or older in good health. Sequencing input: blood. The chain is built from TRBV29-1 and TRBJ2-5, with D possibly TRBD2 on 6 matching bases. DNA of the CDR3: TGCAGCGTTGACGGGGGACTCCAAGAGACCCAGTACTTC. Amino acids: CSVDGGLQETQYF.